This T cell receptor beta chain was profiled in a study of CD8 T cells in Susac syndrome (dated by TCRdb to between 2018 and 2020). General notes on the study: The study used repertoire sequencing to test whether antigen drove CD8+ T cell activation and differentiation in Susac syndrome. CD8+ T cell repertoire clonality was compared between more than ten healthy donors, some 14 Susac syndrome patients and around 15 multiple sclerosis patients.

Notes on this clonotype: Its cognate antigen has yet to be identified. Base qualities are missing; no much larger clone stands one base away.

Overall study outcomes, separate from this receptor: The number of individuals in the TCR sequencing and HLA analysis was recognized as being relatively small.

Peripheral blood CD8+ and CD4+ T cells from healthy donors, Susac syndrome patients and multiple sclerosis patients were profiled using high-throughput TCR beta sequencing. Treatment-naive patients with stable or active relapsing-remitting disease fulfilling revised McDonald criteria were used as multiple sclerosis controls. Bulk CD8+ and CD4+ T cells were purified by magnetic negative isolation, whereas CD8+ TEMRA cells were enriched by FACS. Blood was collected in EDTA tubes and processed within 24 hours, with PBMCs isolated through density gradient centrifugation. PBMCs intended for TCR sequencing were cryopreserved in liquid nitrogen and thawed later in a water bath at 37 degrees C. A purity of at least 90% was achieved for sorted or isolated CD4+, CD8+ and CD8+ TEMRA cells. RNA was extracted with the RNeasy kit and roughly 0.45 to 1 ug was reverse transcribed using random hexamers. The immunoSEQ multiplex PCR assay, covering 54 Vbeta and 13 Jbeta segments, was used to amplify TCR beta CDR3 regions. PCR amplification bias was corrected using a synthetic template baseline for primer optimization and computational correction. The study's own analysis went as follows. Reads were annotated to V, D and J genes according to IMGT and were analyzed with immunoSEQ Analyzer, with only productive sequences retained. Clonality was calculated as one minus the Shannon entropy normalized by log2 of the number of productive unique sequences. For each patient and control, public and private clones were evaluated among the 100 most prevalent clones. Clones were defined as Susac-specific if absent from the healthy and MS cohorts, from over a thousand published viral clones and from other ImmuneACCESS disease sequences. Using fastp trimming at Q25 and MiXCR clonotype assembly, TCRdb reanalyzed the public sequencing data and kept in-frame beta chains. Each record represents a unique CDR3 protein, reported with the most common genes and DNA among its rows. The V and J calls were determined by TCRdb, not by the authors. The table for this sample lists 200,000 to 250,000 distinct CDR3 sequences; 90% to 95% of them were counted only once. Around 0.14% of the sample is in the top ten clones.

This receptor was identified in a human donor with multiple sclerosis. Specimen: CD8+ T cells from PBMCs.

The nucleotide sequence reads TGTGCCAGCAGCCTAGCGGAGCCGAATGAGCAGTTCTTC. This gives the protein CASSLAEPNEQFF. The sequence is built from TRBV12-3 or TRBV12-4 and TRBJ2-1, and TRBD2 matches 7 of the central bases. V ends up 6 bases short and J 7 bases short, with an unmatched junction base count of 6. The CDR3 measures 13 amino acids from cysteine to phenylalanine. Solely the CDR3 DNA is kept, with 39 bases framed from the first base.